This T cell receptor beta chain was captured by sequencing in a study of blood T cell repertoires in COVID-19. In the study overall: COVID-19 samples from acute and convalescent phases originated in the United States, Italy and Spain.

Trimming left V 6 bases short and J 1 base short, with 16 bases between. CDR1 and CDR2 from the germline V gene are MNHEY and SMNVEV (reference sequence). The CDR3 has 15 residues. Produced via immunoSEQ multiplex PCR; TCRdb's table is partial and in-frame only. Among fewer than 100,000 clones, approximately 87% were seen once, and the ten largest hold over 15%. This receptor was identified in a human donor in a cohort sampled during active COVID-19. What was sequenced was peripheral blood. This sequence joins TRBV27 and TRBJ2-7, with D possibly matching TRBD2 (6 bases). CDR3 residues: CASRPKGLLSYEQYF. The CDR3 region has the DNA TGTGCCAGCAGACCAAAGGGACTTCTTTCCTACGAGCAGTACTTC.